The 28 T cell receptor beta chains below were found in one sample sequenced in a study of glioma-infiltrating T cells after dendritic cell vaccination. Sequenced by immunoSEQ multiplex PCR; TCRdb stores in-frame clones only, minus some. The table has roughly 60,000 clones, approximately 86% seen once. As to time point: after dendritic cell vaccination, including at tumor progression/relapse. The sequencing used blood, collected after dendritic cell vaccination. The origin of the receptors is a human donor with glioblastoma.

The J gene is TRBJ2-7, the V gene TRBV25-1, with D maybe TRBD1 (6 bases). V was clipped by 2 bases and J by 2 bases, with 13 bases between them. The CDR3 length is 15 residues. CDR1 MGHDK and CDR2 SYGVNS come from the germline V gene. The CDR3 region is CASSERFGGTYEQYF. The CDR3 DNA reads TGTGCCAGCAGTGAAAGATTTGGGGGCACCTACGAGCAGTACTTC.

The CDR3 reads CASSLAPGVNTEAFF. CDR3 DNA: TGCGCCAGCAGCTTGGCCCCGGGGGTGAACACTGAAGCTTTCTTT. This chain connects TRBV5-1 to TRBJ1-1; possible D gene TRBD1, 5 bases. V dropped 0 bases and J dropped 0 bases, with 9 bases sitting between them. The CDR3 is 15 residues long. Germline-derived CDR1 and CDR2 are SGHRS and YFSETQ.

This sequence joins TRBV19 and TRBJ2-5; 11 bases line up with TRBD2. Looked up from germline, CDR1 is LNHDA and CDR2 is SQIVND (reference sequence). Trimming removed 5 bases from V and 5 bases from J; junction bases left unmatched: 10. This CDR3 has 16 amino acids. The CDR3 coding sequence is TGTGCCAGTAGTGTACTAGCGGGGGCCGTGGGGGAGACCCAGTACTTC. It is translated as CASSVLAGAVGETQYF.

This rearrangement joins TRBV10-3 to TRBJ1-2; 12 positions match TRBD1. CDR1 ENHRY and CDR2 SYGVKD come from the germline V gene. The CDR3 sequence is 14 residues long. Germline trimming cut 9 bases from V and 7 bases from J; bases unmatched to any gene: 9. The CDR3 DNA sequence: TGTGCCATAACCGGGACAGGGGGCGCGAGTGGCTACACCTTC. Protein: CAITGTGGASGYTF.

This chain's CDR3 is CASSLRTSGGNEQFF. The CDR3 DNA reads TGCGCCAGCAGCTTACGGACTAGCGGGGGCAATGAGCAGTTCTTC. This chain joins TRBV10-1 and TRBJ2-1, with 13 nucleotides matching TRBD2. Germline-derived CDR1 and CDR2 are WNHNN and SYGVQD (reference sequence). This CDR3 region has 15 residues. J was trimmed by 6 bases and V by 6 bases; bases with no gene match: 5.

J is TRBJ2-4 and V is TRBV29-1; 8 bases line up with TRBD1. The V gene end was trimmed by 4 bases and the J gene end by 4 bases; junction bases not matched to a gene: 6. The CDR3 loop spans 14 amino acids. Germline CDR1 is SQVTM and CDR2 is ANQGSEA. For the CDR3, the DNA is TGCAGCGTTGGAAGGACAGGGTCAAAAAACATTCAGTACTTC. Protein: CSVGRTGSKNIQYF.

The chain joins TRBV6-6 to TRBJ2-7; D might be TRBD2 (5 bases). Trimming stripped 4 bases from V and 2 bases from J, with 6 bases between. Germline V gives CDR1 MNHNY, CDR2 SVGAGI (reference sequence). The CDR3 runs to 12 residues. The CDR3 region is CASSSGAYEQYF. The CDR3 DNA sequence: TGTGCCAGCAGTTCCGGGGCCTACGAGCAGTACTTC.

This clone was recorded only once. V gene TRBV7-6 combines with J gene TRBJ1-1; D perhaps matches TRBD1 (5 bases). Germline V lookup: CDR1 SGHVS, CDR2 FNYEAQ. The V and J ends lost 5 bases and 0 bases respectively, with 13 bases between them. The CDR3 covers 15 residues. This CDR3 reads CASSARTPMNTEAFF. In DNA, the CDR3 is TGTGCCAGCAGCGCAAGGACACCTATGAACACTGAAGCTTTCTTT. Filled out from reference TRBV7-6 and TRBJ1-1, the complete variable domain reads GAGVSQSPRYKVTKRGQDVALRCDPISGHVSLYWYRQALGQGPEFLTYFNYEAQQDKSGLPNDRFSAERPEGSISTLTIQRTEQRDSAMYRCASSARTPMNTEAFFGQGTRLTVV.

The rearrangement joins TRBV6-4 to TRBJ2-1; TRBD2 aligns across 11 bases. Germline trimming cut 6 bases from V and 4 bases from J; bases unmatched to any gene: 2. CDR1 is MRHNA, CDR2 SNTAGT, per germline. The CDR3 sequence is 14 residues long. DNA of the CDR3: TGTGCCAGCAGAAGACTAGCGGGGTACAATGAGCAGTTCTTC. It is translated as CASRRLAGYNEQFF.

This chain links TRBV6-5 with TRBJ2-6; 7 bases agree with TRBD2. The germline gives CDR1 MNHEY, CDR2 SVGAGI. The CDR3 loop spans 15 amino acids. V trimming: 7 bases; J trimming: 4 bases; junction bases outside the gene matches: 7. CDR3 sequence reads: CASTRLGGGANVLTF. CDR3 in DNA: TGTGCCAGCACCCGACTGGGAGGGGGGGCCAACGTCCTGACTTTC.

The J gene is TRBJ2-5, the V gene TRBV27; possibly TRBD2 for D (7 bases). The J call may be mistaken, given a closer DNA end match to TRBJ2-7. Per germline, CDR1 MNHEY and CDR2 SMNVEV (reference sequence). This CDR3 is 14 amino acids long. CDR3 DNA: TGTGCCAGCAGTTTGGTGGGGGGGCTGGACGAGCAGTACTTC. The encoded protein is CASSLVGGLDEQYF.

This chain uses TRBV5-4 with TRBJ2-5, with 9 bases lining up with TRBD2. V dropped 0 bases and J dropped 6; count of bases not matched to a gene: 12. The CDR3 is made up of 17 amino acids. Germline V gene data show CDR1 as SGHNT and CDR2 as YYREEE (reference sequence). CDR3 nucleotide sequence: TGTGCCAGCAGCTTGGAGTTGGCGGGAGGGCCCGAAAAGACCCAGTACTTC. This sequence encodes CASSLELAGGPEKTQYF.

The genes are TRBV13 and TRBJ1-2, with TRBD1 matching 7 bases. The CDR3 totals 16 residues. V trimming: 3 bases; J trimming: 0 bases; junction bases outside the gene matches: 7. Per germline, CDR1 PRHDT and CDR2 FYEKMQ (reference sequence). This chain's CDR3 is CASSLVGQGANYGYTF. CDR3 nucleotides: TGTGCCAGCAGCTTGGTTGGCCAGGGGGCTAACTATGGCTACACCTTC.

This clone was detected once. DNA for the CDR3: TGTGCCAGTACCGCACGGGGGGGAACTCCCATCAACACAGATACGCAGTATTTT. It yields the protein CASTARGGTPINTDTQYF. The chain couples TRBV19 to TRBJ2-3; 8 bases fit TRBD2. The trim removed 7 bases at V and 2 bases at J, leaving 17 bases unmatched. The length of the CDR3 is 18 residues. CDR1 is LNHDA and CDR2 is SQIVND in the germline V gene (reference sequence).

This chain connects TRBV2 to TRBJ2-5; 9 bases map to TRBD1. The end of the DNA is better explained by TRBJ2-7, so the J call may be wrong. The CDR3 is 17 amino acids. Germline loops: CDR1 SNHLY, CDR2 FYNNEI. CDR3 coding DNA: TGTGCCAACTACCCGAATATGGGACAGGGCCTCTCCTACGAGCAGTACTTC. It is translated as CANYPNMGQGLSYEQYF.

This clone was found once. This chain links TRBV30 with TRBJ1-1; D is uncertain. This CDR3 is built from 15 residues. From germline, CDR1 is GTSNPN and CDR2 SVGIG (reference sequence). Trimming took 2 bases from V and 1 from J, leaving 14 bases between them. This CDR3 is CAWSSEALGNTEAFF. The CDR3 region has the DNA TGTGCCTGGAGTTCCGAGGCACTGGGGAACACTGAAGCTTTCTTT.

V is TRBV9 and J is TRBJ1-2; tentative D call: TRBD1 (6 bases). CDR3 length: 14 amino acids. V was shortened by 0 bases and J by 2 bases, with 8 bases between the two germline ends. CDR1 and CDR2 from the germline V gene are SGDLS and YYNGEE. In DNA, the CDR3 is TGTGCCAGCAGCGTAGGACAGGCGAACTATGGCTACACCTTC. As protein: CASSVGQANYGYTF.

This clone came up once. The rearrangement links TRBV18 to TRBJ1-2; TRBD1 might be the D (5 bases). The V end was cut by 0 bases, the J end by 6 bases, with 17 bases between. This CDR3 is 16 amino acids long. Germline lookup yields CDR1 KGHSH and CDR2 LQKENI. The CDR3 DNA reads as TGTGCCAGCTCACCACCGGGACTCCCCAAAGGTGATGGCTACACCTTC. This gives the protein CASSPPGLPKGDGYTF.

V is TRBV29-1 and J is TRBJ2-1; no clear D gene. V was cut by 6 bases and J by 0 bases, with 12 bases left in between. The CDR3 length is 14 residues. From germline, CDR1 is SQVTM and CDR2 ANQGSEA. CDR3 region: CSVARLFSYNEQFF. The CDR3 DNA reads TGCAGCGTCGCCAGACTCTTCTCCTACAATGAGCAGTTCTTC.

The rearrangement uses TRBV19 and TRBJ2-7, with 7 bases matching TRBD2. The CDR3 spans 14 residues. Trimming removed 3 bases from V and 5 bases from J; junction bases left unmatched: 7. CDR1 and CDR2 (germline): LNHDA, SQIVND (reference sequence). CDR3 sequence reads: CASSMPGGIDEQYF. The CDR3 coding sequence is TGTGCCAGTAGTATGCCGGGAGGAATCGACGAGCAGTACTTC.

The chain is built from TRBV14 and TRBJ2-5; tentatively, D is TRBD1 (6 bases). This CDR3 has 15 residues. V was trimmed by 2 bases and J by 5 bases, leaving 15 bases between them. In germline, CDR1 is SGHDN, CDR2 FVKESK. Written as DNA, the CDR3 is TGTGCCAGCAGCCAACTGCCAGGGGCTCGGGAGACCCAGTACTTC. It encodes CASSQLPGARETQYF.

CDR3: CASSTRQGRVNEQFF. Written as DNA, the CDR3 is TGTGCCAGCAGCACGAGACAGGGCAGGGTCAATGAGCAGTTCTTC. The V and J genes are TRBV7-2 and TRBJ2-1; 7 nucleotides match TRBD1. CDR1 is SGHTA, CDR2 FQGNSA, per germline. Trimming at V came to 5 bases and at J to 6 bases, leaving 10 bases not matched to a gene. CDR3 length: 15 residues.

The J gene is TRBJ1-1, the V gene TRBV7-2; 9 positions agree with TRBD1. CDR1 is SGHTA, CDR2 FQGNSA, per germline. V shed 1 base, J shed 5 bases, and the junction held 2 bases outside the gene matches. CDR3 size: 14 residues. DNA for the CDR3: TGTGCCAGCAGCTTAGACAGGGGGCAGACTGAAGCTTTCTTT. Protein sequence: CASSLDRGQTEAFF. Together with reference TRBV7-2 and TRBJ1-1, the CDR3 gives the full variable domain: GAGVSQSPSNKVTEKGKDVELRCDPISGHTALYWYRQSLGQGLEFLIYFQGNSAPDKSGLPSDRFSAERTGGSVSTLTIQRTQQEDSAVYLCASSLDRGQTEAFFGQGTRLTVV.

This clone was counted a few times. The V gene is TRBV6-1, the J gene TRBJ2-7; TRBD2 is a possible D gene (5 bases). Between the trimmed V and J ends, which lost 6 bases and 0 bases, there was a span of 9 bases. Germline CDR1 reads MNHNS; CDR2 reads SASEGT. There are 13 residues in the CDR3. Here the CDR3 DNA reads TGTGCCAGCAGCCTAGGGAGCTCCTACGAGCAGTACTTC. Its protein is CASSLGSSYEQYF.

The chain joins TRBV11-3 to TRBJ1-2, with a weak D call TRBD1 (6 bases). This CDR3 is 14 amino acids long. The V gene lost 4 bases and the J gene lost 6 bases, with 15 bases spanning the gap. CDR1 is SGHNT, CDR2 YENEEA, per germline. This CDR3 is CASSSGGLRDGYTF. The CDR3 region has the DNA TGTGCCAGCAGCTCGGGGGGGCTAAGGGATGGCTACACCTTC.

The V and J genes are TRBV5-6 and TRBJ1-6, with 7 positions matching TRBD1. The V and J ends lost 1 base and 8 bases, in that order; junction bases with no gene match: 3. Germline lookup yields CDR1 SGHDT and CDR2 YYEEEE. CDR3 size: 14 residues. The DNA for the CDR3 is TGTGCCAGCAGCTTGAGGCAGGGGGATTCACCCCTCCACTTT. Translation gives CASSLRQGDSPLHF.

The chain uses TRBV27 and TRBJ2-1; 9 bases agree with TRBD2. This CDR3 is built from 17 residues. The trim removed 6 bases at V and 5 bases at J, leaving 14 bases unmatched. CDR1 and CDR2 (germline): MNHEY, SMNVEV (reference sequence). The DNA for the CDR3 is TGTGCCAGCAGCCTTCGTTCTGGCGGGGGGGTACACAATGAGCAGTTCTTC. It codes for CASSLRSGGGVHNEQFF.

The genes are TRBV19 and TRBJ2-1, with 9 bases fitting TRBD1. The CDR3 runs to 15 residues. Trimming cost V 3 bases and J 4 bases; bases outside gene matches: 4. CDR1 is LNHDA and CDR2 is SQIVND in the germline V gene (reference sequence). The CDR3 DNA reads TGTGCCAGTAGTATGGGACAGGGACGGTACAATGAGCAGTTCTTC. Its protein is CASSMGQGRYNEQFF. The full variable domain, completed using reference TRBV19 and TRBJ2-1, is DGGITQSPKYLFRKEGQNVTLSCEQNLNHDAMYWYRQDPGQGLRLIYYSQIVNDFQKGDIAEGYSVSREKKESFPLTVTSAQKNPTAFYLCASSMGQGRYNEQFFGPGTRLTVL.